These 21 T cell receptor beta chains share one sample of origin, sequenced in a study of cytomegalovirus exposure and HLA in healthy donors. A multiplex PCR was run with 60 Vbeta primers and 13 Jbeta primers. Clones were sequenced by immunoSEQ multiplex PCR, and TCRdb holds only the in-frame ones, with some missing. This table holds 75,000 to 85,000 clones. Sequencing used PBMCs. The receptors come from a man in his forties or fifties in good health and CMV-seronegative.

The J gene is TRBJ1-6, the V gene TRBV6-5, with D tentatively TRBD1 (6 bases). This CDR3 is built from 14 residues. Germline assignment: CDR1 MNHEY and CDR2 SVGAGI. Trimming took 2 bases from V and 8 from J, leaving 10 bases between them. The CDR3 DNA reads TGTGCCAGCAGTTACGATACAGGGCATTCACCCCTCCACTTT. Encoded protein: CASSYDTGHSPLHF.

J is TRBJ1-2 and V is TRBV2; 9 bases align to TRBD1. CDR3 size: 13 residues. Germline lookup yields CDR1 SNHLY and CDR2 FYNNEI. Trimming took 4 bases from V and 7 from J; bases not matched to a gene: 4. CDR3 in DNA: TGTGCCAGCAGTGGACAGGGGGTCTCTGGCTACACCTTC. Residues: CASSGQGVSGYTF.

V and J are TRBV19 and TRBJ1-1; a possible D gene is TRBD1 (5 bases). This CDR3 contains 15 residues. The ends were cut back, 3 bases at V and 0 bases at J, with 11 bases in the middle. The germline gives CDR1 LNHDA, CDR2 SQIVND (reference sequence). CDR3 region: CASSIPGRVNTEAFF. CDR3 sequence (DNA): TGTGCCAGTAGTATCCCAGGCAGGGTGAACACTGAAGCTTTCTTT.

This sequence joins TRBV5-1 and TRBJ2-3; the match to TRBD1 covers 8 bases. Losses at the gene ends were 0 bases for V and 4 bases for J; bases not matched to a gene: 7. CDR3 length: 16 residues. Germline V gene sequence: CDR1 SGHRS, CDR2 YFSETQ. The CDR3 loop is CASSLADREDADTQYF. The CDR3 DNA reads as TGCGCCAGCAGCTTGGCGGACAGGGAGGACGCAGATACGCAGTATTTT.

This chain uses TRBV9 with TRBJ2-5; tentative D call: TRBD2 (5 bases). The germline gives CDR1 SGDLS, CDR2 YYNGEE. V lost 3 bases, J lost 5 bases, and 20 bases lay in between. This CDR3 is built from 16 residues. In DNA, the CDR3 is TGTGCCAGCAGCGCGACTATTTTGTCAGGAACGGAGACCCAGTACTTC. It codes for CASSATILSGTETQYF.

This chain links TRBV9 with TRBJ2-1; TRBD2 matches 11 bases. This CDR3 has 18 amino acids. J was trimmed by 9 bases and V by 0 bases; bases with no gene match: 14. In germline, CDR1 is SGDLS, CDR2 YYNGEE. The CDR3 reads CASSVDPLSSGGASEQFF. CDR3 DNA: TGTGCCAGCAGCGTAGATCCCTTGAGTAGCGGGGGGGCCAGTGAGCAGTTCTTC.

The V gene is TRBV28, the J gene TRBJ1-2; D is uncertain. Germline V gene sequence: CDR1 MDHEN, CDR2 SYDVKM. There are 12 residues in the CDR3. V was trimmed by 2 bases and J by 6 bases, leaving 7 bases between them. This CDR3 is CASSLGGHGYTF. CDR3 coding DNA: TGTGCCAGCAGTTTAGGCGGGCATGGCTACACCTTC.

To note about this clone: A junction end diverges from the germline sequence, so it may reflect a read error. Other nucleotide sequences in the sample specify the same CDR3. The chain combines TRBV7-2 with TRBJ1-1; 8 bases line up with TRBD1. This CDR3 contains 16 residues. From germline, CDR1 is SGHTA and CDR2 FQGNSA. The DNA of the CDR3 is TGTGCCAGCAGCAAAGGACAGGGCCCTATGAACACTGAAGCCTTCTTT. The encoded protein is CASSKGQGPMNTEAFF.

As to this clone: The identical CDR3 is also encoded by other nucleotide sequences in the sample. The rearrangement uses TRBV29-1 and TRBJ2-3; 8 bases line up with TRBD2. The CDR3 has 16 residues. Looked up from germline, CDR1 is SQVTM and CDR2 is ANQGSEA. After removal of 7 bases from V and 4 bases from J, the junction contained 16 bases not matched to a gene. The CDR3 protein is CSEQPPGLAGADTQYF. The CDR3 DNA follows: TGCAGCGAGCAGCCACCCGGACTAGCCGGGGCAGATACGCAGTATTTT.

The gene calls are TRBV11-2 and TRBJ1-1, with TRBD1 as a possible D gene (5 bases). The length of the CDR3 is 13 residues. Germline assignment: CDR1 SGHAT and CDR2 FQNNGV. V lost 10 bases, J lost 4 bases, and 16 bases lay in between. CDR3: CAIRGWRGTEAFF. The CDR3 DNA is TGTGCCATCCGGGGGTGGAGGGGCACTGAAGCTTTCTTT.

A note on this clone: The identical CDR3 is also encoded by other nucleotide sequences in the sample. This chain connects TRBV11-3 to TRBJ2-1, with TRBD1 matching over 7 bases. The junction had 4 bases not matched to a gene; V was cut back by 1 base and J by 4 bases. The CDR3 is 15 residues long. Looked up from germline, CDR1 is SGHNT and CDR2 is YENEEA. The CDR3 DNA reads TGTGCCAGCAGCTTAGGAGGGGGCGGATACAATGAGCAGTTCTTC. Translating gives CASSLGGGGYNEQFF. The entire variable domain, with the rest obtained from reference TRBV11-3 and TRBJ2-1, is as follows: EAGVVQSPRYKIIEKKQPVAFWCNPISGHNTLYWYLQNLGQGPELLIRYENEEAVDDSQLPKDRFSAERLKGVDSTLKIQPAELGDSAVYLCASSLGGGGYNEQFFGPGTRLTVL.

The rearrangement uses TRBV10-3 and TRBJ1-1; 9 bases match TRBD1. The germline V gene has CDR1 ENHRY and CDR2 SYGVKD. The length of the CDR3 is 13 residues. Trimming at V came to 4 bases and at J to 5 bases, leaving 2 bases not matched to a gene. In nucleotides, the CDR3 is TGTGCCATCAGTGGACAGGGGGGTACTGAAGCTTTCTTT. It is translated as CAISGQGGTEAFF.

The chain's CDR3 is CASNKRDRPNSPLHF. CDR3 nucleotide sequence: TGTGCCAGCAACAAACGGGACAGGCCCAATTCACCCCTCCACTTT. The V gene is TRBV28, the J gene TRBJ1-6, with 8 bases lining up with TRBD1. V trimming: 7 bases; J trimming: 7 bases; junction bases outside the gene matches: 9. The CDR3 totals 15 residues. Germline V gives CDR1 MDHEN, CDR2 SYDVKM.

The chain carries TRBV5-1 and TRBJ1-3; D gene unclear. This CDR3 contains 14 residues. The V gene's germline CDR1 is SGHRS and CDR2 YFSETQ. Trimming pared 0 bases from V and 4 bases from J, leaving 8 bases between. The CDR3 DNA sequence: TGCGCCAGCAGCTTGGAGGTAGCCGGAAACACCATATATTTT. It specifies CASSLEVAGNTIYF.

The rearrangement links TRBV28 to TRBJ1-5; the D gene is possibly TRBD1 (5 bases). Germline CDR1 is MDHEN and CDR2 is SYDVKM. V dropped 3 bases and J dropped 6 bases, with 15 bases sitting between them. This CDR3 spans 15 amino acids. As DNA, the CDR3 is TGTGCCAGCAGTTTCAGGGTACTACATGTTCAGCCCCAGCATTTT. This codes for CASSFRVLHVQPQHF.

The chain has TRBV15 and TRBJ2-5; maybe TRBD1 (5 bases). The CDR3 is 14 residues long. Trimming took 1 base from V and 4 from J, leaving 10 bases between them. Germline lookup yields CDR1 LNHNV and CDR2 YYDKDF (reference sequence). The CDR3 is CATSRVGVLETQYF. CDR3 bases: TGTGCCACCAGCAGAGTAGGGGTCCTAGAGACCCAGTACTTC.

CDR3 bases: TGTGCCAGCAGCGCGGGTACAGGGGGCGGTCAGCCCCAGCATTTT. Translation: CASSAGTGGGQPQHF. The chain has TRBV5-4 and TRBJ1-5, with 9 bases matching TRBD1. Trimming took 4 bases from V and 6 from J; bases not matched to a gene: 8. This CDR3 is 15 amino acids long. Germline CDR1 SGHNT, CDR2 YYREEE (reference sequence).

The chain couples TRBV7-3 to TRBJ1-2; the D gene is possibly TRBD1 (5 bases). V shed 1 base and J shed 5 bases, with 14 bases lying between them. This CDR3 has 15 residues. CDR1 and CDR2 (germline): SGHTA, FQGTGA. For the CDR3, the DNA is TGTGCCAGCAGCTTAATTGGACACTCGGCGTATGGCTACACCTTC. Encoded protein: CASSLIGHSAYGYTF.

The chain couples TRBV11-2 to TRBJ1-2; D is perhaps TRBD1 (5 bases). Deletions cut 1 base from V and 0 bases from J, with 9 bases between. CDR1 SGHAT and CDR2 FQNNGV come from the germline V gene. The CDR3 has 15 residues. CDR3 residues: CASSLALRANYGYTF. DNA of the CDR3: TGTGCCAGCAGCTTAGCCCTCAGGGCTAACTATGGCTACACCTTC.

The V and J genes are TRBV30 and TRBJ1-1, with 7 bases fitting TRBD1. Germline lookup yields CDR1 GTSNPN and CDR2 SVGIG (reference sequence). V trimming: 7 bases; J trimming: 0 bases; junction bases outside the gene matches: 2. The CDR3 runs to 12 residues. In nucleotides, the CDR3 is TGTGCCTTGGGACAGATGAACACTGAAGCTTTCTTT. Protein product: CALGQMNTEAFF.

The chain recombines TRBV7-9 with TRBJ2-7; 7 bases are shared with TRBD2. The V segment lost 2 bases and the J segment 3 bases; nucleotides outside the gene matches: 4. CDR3 size: 14 residues. Looked up from germline, CDR1 is SEHNR and CDR2 is FQNEAQ (reference sequence). CDR3 protein: CASSLNQRGYEQYF. For the CDR3, the DNA is TGTGCCAGCAGCTTAAACCAGCGGGGCTACGAGCAGTACTTC.